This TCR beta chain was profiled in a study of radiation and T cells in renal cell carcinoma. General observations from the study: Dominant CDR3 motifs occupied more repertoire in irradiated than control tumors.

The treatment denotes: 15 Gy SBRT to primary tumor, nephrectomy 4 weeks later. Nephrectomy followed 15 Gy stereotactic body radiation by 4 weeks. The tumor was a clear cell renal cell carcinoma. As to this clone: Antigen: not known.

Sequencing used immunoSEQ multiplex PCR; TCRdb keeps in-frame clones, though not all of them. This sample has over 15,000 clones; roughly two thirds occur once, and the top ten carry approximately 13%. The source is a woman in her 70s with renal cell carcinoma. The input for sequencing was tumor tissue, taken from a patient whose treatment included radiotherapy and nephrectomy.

The CDR3 protein is CASSLAPGSHTEAFF. CDR3 nucleotides: TGTGCCAGCAGCTTGGCCCCCGGGTCCCACACTGAAGCTTTCTTT. The chain is built from TRBV5-4 and TRBJ1-1; D uncertain. Deletions cut 0 bases from V and 3 bases from J, with 12 bases between. Germline values: CDR1 SGHNT, CDR2 YYREEE (reference sequence). The length of the CDR3 is 15 residues. Together with reference TRBV5-4 and TRBJ1-1, the CDR3 gives the full variable domain: ETGVTQSPTHLIKTRGQQVTLRCSSQSGHNTVSWYQQALGQGPQFIFQYYREEENGRGNFPPRFSGLQFPNYSSELNVNALELDDSALYLCASSLAPGSHTEAFFGQGTRLTVV.